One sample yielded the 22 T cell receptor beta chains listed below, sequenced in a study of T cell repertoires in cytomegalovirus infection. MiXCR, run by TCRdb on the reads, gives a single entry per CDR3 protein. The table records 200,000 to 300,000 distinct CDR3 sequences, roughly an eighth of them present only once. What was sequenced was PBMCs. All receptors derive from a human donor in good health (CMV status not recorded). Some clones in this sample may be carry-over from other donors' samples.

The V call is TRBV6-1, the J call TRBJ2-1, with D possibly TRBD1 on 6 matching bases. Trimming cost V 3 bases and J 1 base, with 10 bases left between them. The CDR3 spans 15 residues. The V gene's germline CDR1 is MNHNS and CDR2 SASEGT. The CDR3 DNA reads TGTGCCAGCAGTGAGGGGGCAGGATCCTACAATGAGCAGTTCTTC. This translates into CASSEGAGSYNEQFF.

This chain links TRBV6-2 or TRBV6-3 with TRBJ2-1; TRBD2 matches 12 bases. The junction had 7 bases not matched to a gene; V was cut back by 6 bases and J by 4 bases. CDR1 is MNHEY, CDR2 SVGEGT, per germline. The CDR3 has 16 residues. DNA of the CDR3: TGTGCCAGCAGGTCCCCCGGACTAGCGGGATACAATGAGCAGTTCTTC. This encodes CASRSPGLAGYNEQFF.

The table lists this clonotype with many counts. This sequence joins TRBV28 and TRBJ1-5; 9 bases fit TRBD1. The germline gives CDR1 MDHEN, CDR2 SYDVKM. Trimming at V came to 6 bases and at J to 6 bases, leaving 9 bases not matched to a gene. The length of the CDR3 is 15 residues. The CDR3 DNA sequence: TGTGCCAGCAGATCCGGGACAGGGAACGGTCAGCCCCAGCATTTT. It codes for CASRSGTGNGQPQHF.

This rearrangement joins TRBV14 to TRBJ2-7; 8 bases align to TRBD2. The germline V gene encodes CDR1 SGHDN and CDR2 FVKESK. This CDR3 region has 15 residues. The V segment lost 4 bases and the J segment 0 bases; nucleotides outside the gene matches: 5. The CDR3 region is CASSRGLGSSYEQYF. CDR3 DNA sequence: TGTGCCAGCAGCCGGGGACTAGGGAGCTCCTACGAGCAGTACTTC. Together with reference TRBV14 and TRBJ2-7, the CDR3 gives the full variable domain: EAGVTQFPSHSVIEKGQTVTLRCDPISGHDNLYWYRRVMGKEIKFLLHFVKESKQDESGMPNNRFLAERTGGTYSTLKVQPAELEDSGVYFCASSRGLGSSYEQYFGPGTRLTVT.

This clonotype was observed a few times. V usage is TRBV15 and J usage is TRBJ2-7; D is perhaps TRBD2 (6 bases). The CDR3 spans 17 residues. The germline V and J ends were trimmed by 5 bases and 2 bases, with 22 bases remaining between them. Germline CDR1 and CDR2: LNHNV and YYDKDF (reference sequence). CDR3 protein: CATSRYKLAEPTYEQYF. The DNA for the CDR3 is TGTGCCACCAGCCGATACAAATTAGCGGAACCAACCTACGAGCAGTACTTC.

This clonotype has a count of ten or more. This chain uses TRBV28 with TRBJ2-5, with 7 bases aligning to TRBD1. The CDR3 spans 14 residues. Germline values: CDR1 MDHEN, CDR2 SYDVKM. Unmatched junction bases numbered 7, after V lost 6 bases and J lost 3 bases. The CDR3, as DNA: TGTGCCAGCAGCGTCTCGACAGGGAAAGAGACCCAGTACTTC. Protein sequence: CASSVSTGKETQYF.

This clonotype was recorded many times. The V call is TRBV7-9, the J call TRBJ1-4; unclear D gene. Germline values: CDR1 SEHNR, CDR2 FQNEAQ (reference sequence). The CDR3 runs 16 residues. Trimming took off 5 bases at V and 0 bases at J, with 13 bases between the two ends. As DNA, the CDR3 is TGTGCCAGCAGCCCCAACCTTCCCGCAACTAATGAAAAACTGTTTTTT. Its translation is CASSPNLPATNEKLFF.

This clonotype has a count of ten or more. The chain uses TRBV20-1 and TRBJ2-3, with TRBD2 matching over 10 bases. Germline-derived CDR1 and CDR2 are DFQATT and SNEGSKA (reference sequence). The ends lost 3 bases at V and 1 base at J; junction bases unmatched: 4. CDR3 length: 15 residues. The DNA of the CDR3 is TGCAGTGCTAGTCTAGCGGGGGCCGGCACAGATACGCAGTATTTT. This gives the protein CSASLAGAGTDTQYF.

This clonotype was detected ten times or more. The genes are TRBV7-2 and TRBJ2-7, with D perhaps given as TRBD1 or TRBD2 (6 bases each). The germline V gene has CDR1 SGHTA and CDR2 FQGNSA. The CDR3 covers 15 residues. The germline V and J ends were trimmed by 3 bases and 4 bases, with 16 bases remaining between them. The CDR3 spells CASSLGRTEKYEQYF. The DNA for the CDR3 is TGTGCCAGCAGCTTGGGGAGGACAGAAAAATACGAGCAGTACTTC. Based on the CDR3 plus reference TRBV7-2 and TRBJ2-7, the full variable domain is GAGVSQSPSNKVTEKGKDVELRCDPISGHTALYWYRQSLGQGLEFLIYFQGNSAPDKSGLPSDRFSAERTGGSVSTLTIQRTQQEDSAVYLCASSLGRTEKYEQYFGPGTRLTVT.

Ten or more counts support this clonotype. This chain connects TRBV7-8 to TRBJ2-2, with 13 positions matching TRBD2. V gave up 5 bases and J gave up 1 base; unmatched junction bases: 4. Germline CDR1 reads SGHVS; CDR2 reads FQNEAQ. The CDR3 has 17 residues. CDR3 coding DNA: TGTGCCAGCAGCACTAGCGGGGGGGCAAGGAACACCGGGGAGCTGTTTTTT. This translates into CASSTSGGARNTGELFF. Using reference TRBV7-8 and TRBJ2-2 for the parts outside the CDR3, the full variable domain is GAGVSQSPRYKVAKRGQDVALRCDPISGHVSLFWYQQALGQGPEFLTYFQNEAQLDKSGLPSDRFFAERPEGSVSTLKIQRTQQEDSAVYLCASSTSGGARNTGELFFGEGSRLTVL.

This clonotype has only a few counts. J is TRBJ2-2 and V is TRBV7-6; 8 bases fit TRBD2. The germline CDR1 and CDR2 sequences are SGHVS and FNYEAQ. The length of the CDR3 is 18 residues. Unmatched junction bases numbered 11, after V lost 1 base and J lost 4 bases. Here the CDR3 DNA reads TGTGCCAGCAGCTTAGTATCGAGCGGGAGTCTGAGCACCGGGGAGCTGTTTTTT. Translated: CASSLVSSGSLSTGELFF. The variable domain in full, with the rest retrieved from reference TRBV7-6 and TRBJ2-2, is GAGVSQSPRYKVTKRGQDVALRCDPISGHVSLYWYRQALGQGPEFLTYFNYEAQQDKSGLPNDRFSAERPEGSISTLTIQRTEQRDSAMYRCASSLVSSGSLSTGELFFGEGSRLTVL.

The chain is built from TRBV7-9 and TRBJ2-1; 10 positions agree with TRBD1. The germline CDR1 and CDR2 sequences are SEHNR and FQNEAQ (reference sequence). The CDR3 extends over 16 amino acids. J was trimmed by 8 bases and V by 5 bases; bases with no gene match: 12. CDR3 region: CASSAWTGGKFYEQFF. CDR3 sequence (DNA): TGTGCCAGCAGCGCATGGACAGGGGGTAAATTCTATGAGCAGTTCTTC.

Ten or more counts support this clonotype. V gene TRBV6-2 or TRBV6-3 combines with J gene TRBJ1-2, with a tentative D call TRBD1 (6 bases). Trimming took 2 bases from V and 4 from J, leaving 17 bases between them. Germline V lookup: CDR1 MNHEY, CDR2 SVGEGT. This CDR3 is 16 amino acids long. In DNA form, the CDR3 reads TGTGCCAGCAGTTACGGACAAAGTACAGGGATCTATGGCTACACCTTC. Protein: CASSYGQSTGIYGYTF.

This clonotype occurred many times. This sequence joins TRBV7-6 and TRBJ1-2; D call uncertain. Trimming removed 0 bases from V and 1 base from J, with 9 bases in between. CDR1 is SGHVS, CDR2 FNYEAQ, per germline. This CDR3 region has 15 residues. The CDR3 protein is CASSLAIGVNYGYTF. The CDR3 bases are TGTGCCAGCAGCTTAGCGATTGGGGTTAACTATGGCTACACCTTC. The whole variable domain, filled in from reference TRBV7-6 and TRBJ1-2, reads GAGVSQSPRYKVTKRGQDVALRCDPISGHVSLYWYRQALGQGPEFLTYFNYEAQQDKSGLPNDRFSAERPEGSISTLTIQRTEQRDSAMYRCASSLAIGVNYGYTFGSGTRLTVV.

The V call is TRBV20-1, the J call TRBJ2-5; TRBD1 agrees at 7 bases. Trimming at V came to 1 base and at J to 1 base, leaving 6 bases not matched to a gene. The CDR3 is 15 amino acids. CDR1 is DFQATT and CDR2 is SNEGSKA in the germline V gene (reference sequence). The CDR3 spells CSARVGTESQETQYF. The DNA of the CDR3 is TGCAGTGCTAGAGTCGGGACAGAGAGCCAAGAGACCCAGTACTTC.

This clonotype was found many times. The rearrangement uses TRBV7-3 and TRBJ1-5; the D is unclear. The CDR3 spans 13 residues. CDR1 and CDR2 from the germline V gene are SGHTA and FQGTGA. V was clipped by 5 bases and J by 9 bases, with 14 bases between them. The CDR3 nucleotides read TGTGCCAGCAGCCCGGACGGGCTCGGGCCCCAGCATTTT. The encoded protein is CASSPDGLGPQHF.

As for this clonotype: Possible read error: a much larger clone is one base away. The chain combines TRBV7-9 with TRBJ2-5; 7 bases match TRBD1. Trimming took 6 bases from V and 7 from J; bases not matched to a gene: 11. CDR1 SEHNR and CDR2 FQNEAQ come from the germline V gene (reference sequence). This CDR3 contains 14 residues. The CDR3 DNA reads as TGTGCCAGCAGACCATCGGGGACAGTAGGGACCCAGTACTTC. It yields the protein CASRPSGTVGTQYF. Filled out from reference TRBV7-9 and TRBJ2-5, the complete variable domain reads DTGVSQNPRHKITKRGQNVTFRCDPISEHNRLYWYRQTLGQGPEFLTYFQNEAQLEKSRLLSDRFSAERPKGSFSTLEIQRTEQGDSAMYLCASRPSGTVGTQYFGPGTRLLVL.

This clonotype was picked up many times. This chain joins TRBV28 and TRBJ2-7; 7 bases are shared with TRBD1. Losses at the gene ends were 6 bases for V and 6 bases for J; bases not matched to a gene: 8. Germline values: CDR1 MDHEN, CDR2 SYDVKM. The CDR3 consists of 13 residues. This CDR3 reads CASSPGQVSEQYF. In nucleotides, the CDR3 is TGTGCCAGCAGCCCAGGACAGGTCAGCGAGCAGTACTTC.

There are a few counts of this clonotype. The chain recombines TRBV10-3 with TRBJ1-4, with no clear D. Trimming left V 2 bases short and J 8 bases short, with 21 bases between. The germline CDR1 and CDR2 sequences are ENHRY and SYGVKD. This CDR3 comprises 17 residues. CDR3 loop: CAISETGPPRREEKLFF. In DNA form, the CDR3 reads TGTGCCATCAGTGAGACCGGGCCCCCCCGGAGAGAGGAAAAACTGTTTTTT.

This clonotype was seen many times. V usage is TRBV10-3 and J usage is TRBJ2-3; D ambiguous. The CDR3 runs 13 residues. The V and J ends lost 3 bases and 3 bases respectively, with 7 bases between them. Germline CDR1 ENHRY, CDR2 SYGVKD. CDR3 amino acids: CAISEGGTDTQYF. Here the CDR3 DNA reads TGTGCCATCAGTGAAGGTGGGACAGATACGCAGTATTTT.

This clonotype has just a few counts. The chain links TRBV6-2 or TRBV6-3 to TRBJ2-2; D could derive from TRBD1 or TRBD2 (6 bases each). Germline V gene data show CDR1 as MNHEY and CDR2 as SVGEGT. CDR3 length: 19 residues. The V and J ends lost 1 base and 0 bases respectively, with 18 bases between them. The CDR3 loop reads CASSYLWGAQAANTGELFF. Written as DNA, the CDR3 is TGTGCCAGCAGTTACTTGTGGGGGGCACAGGCTGCGAACACCGGGGAGCTGTTTTTT.

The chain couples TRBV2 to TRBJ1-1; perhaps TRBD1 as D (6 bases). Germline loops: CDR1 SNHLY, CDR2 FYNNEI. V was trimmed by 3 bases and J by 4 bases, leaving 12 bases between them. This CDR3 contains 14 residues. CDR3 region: CASSDTGAITEAFF. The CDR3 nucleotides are TGTGCCAGCAGTGATACGGGGGCAATCACTGAAGCTTTCTTT.